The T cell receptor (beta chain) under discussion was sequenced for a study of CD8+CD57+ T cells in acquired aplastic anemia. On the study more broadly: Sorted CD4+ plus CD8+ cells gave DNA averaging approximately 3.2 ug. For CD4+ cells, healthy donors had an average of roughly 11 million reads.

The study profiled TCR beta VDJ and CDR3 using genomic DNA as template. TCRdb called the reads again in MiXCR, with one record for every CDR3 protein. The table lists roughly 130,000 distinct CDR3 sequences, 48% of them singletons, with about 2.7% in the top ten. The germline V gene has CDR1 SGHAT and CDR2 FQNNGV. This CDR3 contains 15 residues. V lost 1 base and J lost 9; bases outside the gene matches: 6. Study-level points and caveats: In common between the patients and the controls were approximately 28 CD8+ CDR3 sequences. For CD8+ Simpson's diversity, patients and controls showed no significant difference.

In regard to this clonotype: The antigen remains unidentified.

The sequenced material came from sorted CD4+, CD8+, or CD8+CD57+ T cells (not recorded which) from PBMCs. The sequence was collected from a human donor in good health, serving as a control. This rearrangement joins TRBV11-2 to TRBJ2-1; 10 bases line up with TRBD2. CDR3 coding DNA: TGTGCCAGCAGCTTAGGTAGTCTAGCGGGGGTTGAGCAGTTCTTC. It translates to CASSLGSLAGVEQFF.